A selection of T cell receptor beta chains follows, all from one sample in a study of T cell responses to AZD1222 COVID-19 vaccine. Clones were read by immunoSEQ multiplex PCR, and TCRdb kept only the in-frame ones, dropping some. The table records about 120,000 clones, more than 75% of them present only once. This specimen consisted of peripheral blood, obtained 28 days after the second AZD1222 dose. These receptors were collected from an adult who received the AZD1222 COVID-19 vaccine. The CDR3 runs from the conserved cysteine through the conserved F or W. The D gene is left open where the match is weak. Part of the rows lack a size; the others show once, few, many or a class for expanded clones.

d_call	v_call	j_call	clone_size	cdr3_nt	cdr3_aa
TRBD1	TRBV30	TRBJ1-1	NA	TGTGCCACCCAGGGGGTCACTGAAGCTTTCTTT	CATQGVTEAFF
TRBD1	TRBV6-2/TRBV6-3	TRBJ1-1	NA	TGTGCCAGCAGCTCTAGCCCGGGACAGGGCGACACTGAAGCTTTCTTT	CASSSSPGQGDTEAFF
NA	TRBV5-6	TRBJ1-6	NA	TGTGCCAGCAGAGAGGGACCTGATTCACCCCTCCACTTT	CASREGPDSPLHF
NA	TRBV7-2	TRBJ2-7	NA	TGTGCCAGCAGCTCCGGGGATCGGTTCGAGCAGTACTTC	CASSSGDRFEQYF
TRBD2	TRBV7-2	TRBJ2-3	NA	TGTGCCAGCAGCTCCGGCTTGACTAGCGGCCCCATAGAGACGCAGTATTTT	CASSSGLTSGPIETQYF
NA	TRBV11-2	TRBJ1-1	NA	TGTGCCAGCAGCACGCGTGTGGACACTGAAGCTTTCTTT	CASSTRVDTEAFF
NA	TRBV28	TRBJ1-5	NA	TGTGCCAGCAGTTTAGGTCTAGGCGATCAGCCCCAGCATTTT	CASSLGLGDQPQHF
TRBD1	TRBV18	TRBJ2-7	NA	TGTGCCAGCACCCCGGCCGGACAGGGAGGCTACGAGCAGTACTTC	CASTPAGQGGYEQYF
TRBD2	TRBV6-1	TRBJ2-1	NA	TGTGCCAGCAGTGAATTGTCTTGGACTAGCGGGTACAATGAGCAGTTCTTC	CASSELSWTSGYNEQFF
TRBD1	TRBV4-3	TRBJ1-2	once	TGCGCCAGCAGCCAAGATTGGGACAGGGCGTATGGCTACACCTTC	CASSQDWDRAYGYTF
NA	TRBV29-1	TRBJ1-2	NA	TGCAGCGCATCGGTGGCCTCTAACTATGGCTACACCTTC	CSASVASNYGYTF
NA	TRBV27	TRBJ1-1	NA	TGTGCCAGCAGTGGGGGCCTGAACACTGAAGCTTTCTTT	CASSGGLNTEAFF
TRBD2	TRBV3-1/TRBV3-2	TRBJ2-3	NA	TGTGCCAGCAGCCAAGAATATGGAGCGGGGGGCGGAGATACGCAGTATTTT	CASSQEYGAGGGDTQYF
NA	TRBV7-2	TRBJ2-7	NA	TGTGCCAGCAGCTTACCCCGACTCGTAAAGCAGTACTTC	CASSLPRLVKQYF
NA	TRBV9	TRBJ2-5	NA	TGTGCCAGCAGCGTAGGCCCTCAGTCCGACGAGACCCAGTACTTC	CASSVGPQSDETQYF
NA	TRBV2	TRBJ1-2	NA	TGTGCCAGCAGTGAAGCGCCGGGCCGGGGCTACACCTTC	CASSEAPGRGYTF
NA	TRBV5-1	TRBJ1-2	NA	TGCGCCAGCAGCTTAACCGGGAATAACTATGGCTACACCTTC	CASSLTGNNYGYTF